This T cell receptor (beta chain) emerged from a study of T cells expressing NK-cell markers. Study-wide findings and caveats: There were a handful of donors in whom these clonotypes also led the CD3+CD56-NKG2C+ fraction.

This CDR3 has 14 amino acids. CDR1 is SGHTA, CDR2 FQGTGA, per germline. Remarks on this clonotype: Its antigen remains unidentified.

TCR beta libraries carry UMIs added by 5'RACE template switching. TCRdb re-called the 5' RACE reads and gives one entry per CDR3 protein, without DNA. This listing includes approximately 420,000 distinct CDR3 sequences. The rearrangement uses TRBV7-3 and TRBJ2-3. Sequencing used blood T cells: a sorted CD56 or NKG2C T cell subset, CD4+ or CD8+ T cells, or bulk PBMC T cells (not recorded which). The origin of this receptor is a woman aged 50 to 60 in good health. The CDR3 sequence: CASSLRLATDTQYF.